This T cell receptor (beta chain) comes out of a study of post-analysis software for immune sequencing data. Findings of the study overall: In patients, 4 to 6 TRBV segments were more frequent than in controls, with TRBV5-6, TRBV5-1 and TRBV20-1 among them.

A word on this clonotype: Antigen unknown.

Included in the TCR beta cDNA libraries were unique molecular identifiers. TCRdb analysed the PCR reads with MiXCR anew, one entry per CDR3 protein. The sample contains 550,000 to 700,000 distinct CDR3 sequences, 44% of which appear only once. CDR1 and CDR2 (germline): DFQATT, SNEGSKA (reference sequence). The CDR3 runs 21 residues. With V trimmed by 2 bases and J by 4 bases, 20 bases remained unmatched. Sequences were obtained from blood. The sequence came from a girl between 5 and 17 years old with multiple sclerosis. The chain has TRBV20-1 and TRBJ2-1, with 13 bases aligning to TRBD2. CDR3 in amino acids: CSARFHPKWTSGRIGYNEQFF. The CDR3 region has the DNA TGCAGTGCTAGATTCCACCCGAAATGGACTAGCGGGAGAATAGGTTACAATGAGCAGTTCTTC.